These T cell receptor beta chains were read from a single sample in a study of Ad26.COV2.S vaccination and SARS-CoV-2 variants. Using immunoSEQ multiplex PCR, the repertoire was profiled, and TCRdb retains in-frame clones only, with some absent. The table lists just under 250,000 clones, roughly 90% of them singletons. Material: peripheral blood, obtained in a trial of Ad26.COV2.S vaccine versus placebo. The receptors originated from a person between 18 and 65 years old who received the Ad26.COV2.S COVID-19 vaccine or a placebo. Each CDR3 is given with its conserved first and last residue. Each record gives: V gene, D gene, J gene, clone size, CDR3 protein, CDR3 DNA. The D gene is left open where the match is weak. Clone size is stated in some rows and not others, as once, few, many or a class when expanded.

TRBV27	.	TRBJ2-7	.	CASSYSGASYEQYF	TGTGCCAGCAGCTATTCAGGGGCCTCCTACGAGCAGTACTTC
TRBV18	TRBD1	TRBJ1-2	.	CASSGTGVGYGYTF	TGTGCCAGCTCCGGGACAGGGGTTGGATATGGCTACACCTTC
TRBV6-2/TRBV6-3	.	TRBJ1-2	.	CASSDGGGDGYTF	TGTGCCAGCAGTGACGGTGGGGGGGATGGCTACACCTTC
TRBV3-1/TRBV3-2	.	TRBJ2-7	.	CASSPPGRVSYEQYF	TGTGCCAGCAGCCCTCCCGGTAGGGTAAGCTACGAGCAGTACTTC
TRBV5-5	TRBD2	TRBJ2-3	.	CASSSGLASTDTQYF	TGTGCCAGCAGCTCGGGACTAGCGAGCACAGATACGCAGTATTTT
TRBV27	TRBD1	TRBJ1-1	.	CASGSTGFVTEAFF	TGTGCCAGCGGTTCGACAGGGTTCGTCACTGAAGCTTTCTTT
TRBV24-1	.	TRBJ2-3	.	CATSGGRVTDTQYF	TGTGCCACTTCCGGGGGTCGGGTCACAGATACGCAGTATTTT
TRBV19	TRBD1	TRBJ1-2	.	CASTLTSRDRAYGYTF	TGTGCCAGTACCCTCACCTCTCGGGACAGGGCCTATGGCTACACCTTC
TRBV2	TRBD1	TRBJ1-1	.	CASSDRQGGYTEAFF	TGTGCCAGCAGCGACAGACAGGGTGGGTACACTGAAGCTTTCTTT
TRBV10-2	TRBD1	TRBJ2-1	.	CASSDRTGVHNEQFF	TGCGCCAGCAGTGACAGGACAGGGGTCCACAATGAGCAGTTCTTC
TRBV14	TRBD2	TRBJ2-1	.	CASSQVTGGPYYNEQFF	TGTGCCAGCAGCCAAGTAACGGGAGGGCCTTACTACAATGAGCAGTTCTTC
TRBV18	TRBD1	TRBJ1-4	.	CASSEQGSDEKLFF	TGTGCCAGCTCCGAACAGGGGTCGGATGAAAAACTGTTTTTT
TRBV5-5	.	TRBJ1-2	.	CASSLGTSYGYTF	TGTGCCAGCAGCTTGGGGACCTCCTATGGCTACACCTTC
TRBV18	TRBD1	TRBJ2-7	.	CASSQRVTGDSSYEQYF	TGTGCCAGCTCACAAAGAGTGACAGGGGATTCTTCCTACGAGCAGTACTTC
TRBV5-4	TRBD1	TRBJ1-2	.	CASSSTGGNYGYTF	TGTGCCAGCAGCTCGACAGGGGGCAACTATGGCTACACCTTC
TRBV7-9	.	TRBJ1-1	once	CASSLEWGGEAFF	TGTGCCAGCAGCTTAGAATGGGGCGGGGAAGCTTTCTTT
TRBV7-9	.	TRBJ2-1	.	CASSRSGYNEQFF	TGTGCCAGCAGCCGAAGTGGCTACAATGAGCAGTTCTTC
TRBV7-2	.	TRBJ2-7	.	CASSFLWTSGRPSYEQYF	TGTGCCAGCAGCTTCCTCTGGACTTCAGGCAGGCCTTCCTACGAGCAGTACTTC
TRBV11-1	.	TRBJ2-2	.	CASSGRNTGELFF	TGTGCCAGCAGCGGACGGAACACCGGGGAGCTGTTTTTT
TRBV19	TRBD1	TRBJ1-2	.	CASSIGTDYGYTF	TGTGCCAGTAGTATCGGGACAGACTATGGCTACACCTTC